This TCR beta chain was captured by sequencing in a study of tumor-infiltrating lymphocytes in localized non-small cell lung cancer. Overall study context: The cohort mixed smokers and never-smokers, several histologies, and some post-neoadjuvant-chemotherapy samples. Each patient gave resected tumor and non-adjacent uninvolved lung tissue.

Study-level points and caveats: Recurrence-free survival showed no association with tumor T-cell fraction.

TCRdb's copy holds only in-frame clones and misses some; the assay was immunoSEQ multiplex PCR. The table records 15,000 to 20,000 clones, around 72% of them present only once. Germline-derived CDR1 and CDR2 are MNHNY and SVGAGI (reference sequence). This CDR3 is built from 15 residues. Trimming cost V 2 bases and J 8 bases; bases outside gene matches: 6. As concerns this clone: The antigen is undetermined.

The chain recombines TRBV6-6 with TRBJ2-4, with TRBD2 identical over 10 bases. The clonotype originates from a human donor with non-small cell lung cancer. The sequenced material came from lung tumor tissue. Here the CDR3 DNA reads TGTGCCAGCAGTTACACGAGCGGGGGGGCTGACATTCAGTACTTC. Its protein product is CASSYTSGGADIQYF.